The 14 T cell receptor beta chains reported below all come from one sample, sequenced in a study of blood T cell repertoires in COVID-19. Measured with immunoSEQ multiplex PCR; TCRdb has only the in-frame clones, and not every one. The table has approximately 200,000 clones, 75% to 90% seen once; the top ten hold over 2.5%. Sequenced sample: peripheral blood. These receptors originate from a man aged 55 to 70 with acute or convalescent COVID-19.

This rearrangement joins TRBV19 to TRBJ2-7, with a tentative D call TRBD2 (6 bases). Germline assignment: CDR1 LNHDA and CDR2 SQIVND (reference sequence). The CDR3 covers 12 residues. V gave up 10 bases and J gave up 3 bases, with 13 bases separating them. CDR3 in amino acids: CATSGSFYEQYF. As DNA, the CDR3 is TGTGCCACATCCGGGAGTTTCTACGAGCAGTACTTC.

The rearrangement uses TRBV14 and TRBJ2-7, with 9 bases fitting TRBD1. This CDR3 is built from 15 residues. With V trimmed by 6 bases and J by 6 bases, 12 bases remained unmatched. Germline V gene lookup returns CDR1 SGHDN and CDR2 FVKESK. CDR3 DNA sequence: TGTGCCAGCAGTGTACCGGGGACAGGGAGCATCGAGCAGTACTTC. This codes for CASSVPGTGSIEQYF.

In its sample, this clone was seen once. The rearrangement uses TRBV7-9 and TRBJ2-7, with D possibly being TRBD2 (6 bases). In germline, CDR1 is SEHNR, CDR2 FQNEAQ (reference sequence). Between the trimmed V and J ends, which lost 4 bases and 2 bases, there was a span of 15 bases. This CDR3 region has 15 residues. The CDR3 loop is CASSSSGEAPYEQYF. The CDR3 nucleotides are TGTGCCAGCAGCTCGTCGGGGGAGGCCCCCTACGAGCAGTACTTC.

The rearrangement joins TRBV29-1 to TRBJ1-2, with 7 bases matching TRBD1. The CDR3 has 12 residues. The junction had 5 bases not matched to a gene; V was cut back by 3 bases and J by 7 bases. Germline CDR1 is SQVTM and CDR2 is ANQGSEA. The CDR3 sequence is CSVDYTGVGYTF. The CDR3 region has the DNA TGCAGCGTTGATTATACAGGGGTTGGCTACACCTTC.

This rearrangement joins TRBV24-1 to TRBJ1-2, with TRBD1 matching 10 bases. Germline lookup yields CDR1 KGHDR and CDR2 SFDVKD. The ends lost 4 bases at V and 10 bases at J; junction bases unmatched: 5. The CDR3 contains 13 residues. The DNA of the CDR3 is TGTGCCACCAGTGAGGCGGGACAGGGGTACTACACCTTC. Encoded protein: CATSEAGQGYYTF.

This chain connects TRBV6-5 to TRBJ2-7, with 7 bases lining up with TRBD1. The CDR3 totals 15 residues. Losses at the gene ends were 0 bases for V and 3 bases for J; bases not matched to a gene: 5. Germline CDR1 MNHEY, CDR2 SVGAGI. The CDR3 nucleotides read TGTGCCAGCAGTTACTCGAGGGCAGGGGGCTACGAGCAGTACTTC. Translated: CASSYSRAGGYEQYF.

This clone counts as medium-sized. Within the sample, other DNA sequences also encode this same CDR3. The chain joins TRBV27 to TRBJ1-1; 9 bases map to TRBD1. J lost 0 bases, V lost 7 bases, and 6 bases had no gene match. The CDR3 has 15 amino acids. The germline V gene encodes CDR1 MNHEY and CDR2 SMNVEV (reference sequence). This CDR3 is CASTPTGGMNTEAFF. CDR3 nucleotide sequence: TGTGCCAGCACCCCGACAGGGGGTATGAACACTGAAGCTTTCTTT.

This clone was detected once. The J gene is TRBJ1-6, the V gene TRBV11-1; D gene uncertain. CDR1 is SGHAT, CDR2 FQDESV, per germline (reference sequence). This CDR3 comprises 13 residues. V lost 5 bases and J 11 bases, leaving 13 bases between the germline ends. CDR3 coding DNA: TGTGCCAGCAGCCCCGGGTCCCCACCACCCCTCCACTTT. It translates to CASSPGSPPPLHF. Combining the CDR3 with reference TRBV11-1 and TRBJ1-6 gives the whole variable domain EAEVAQSPRYKITEKSQAVAFWCDPISGHATLYWYRQILGQGPELLVQFQDESVVDDSQLPKDRFSAERLKGVDSTLKIQPAELGDSAMYLCASSPGSPPPLHFGNGTRLTVT.

The rearrangement links TRBV28 to TRBJ1-5; 7 bases line up with TRBD1. Germline V gene lookup returns CDR1 MDHEN and CDR2 SYDVKM. The V segment lost 6 bases and the J segment 2 bases; nucleotides outside the gene matches: 10. The CDR3 sequence is 16 residues long. The CDR3 nucleotides read TGTGCCAGCAGAGCTAGCGGGCAGGGGGGCAATCAGCCCCAGCATTTT. This gives the protein CASRASGQGGNQPQHF.

The chain combines TRBV7-9 with TRBJ2-3, with D unclear. Germline values: CDR1 SEHNR, CDR2 FQNEAQ (reference sequence). This CDR3 has 18 residues. Deletions cut 5 bases from V and 4 bases from J, with 25 bases between. The CDR3 sequence is CASSPLSAPARRADTQYF. In DNA form, the CDR3 reads TGTGCCAGCAGCCCCCTAAGCGCCCCCGCTAGACGCGCAGATACGCAGTATTTT.

The chain joins TRBV5-6 to TRBJ2-3, with 8 nucleotides matching TRBD1. The germline V gene encodes CDR1 SGHDT and CDR2 YYEEEE. The CDR3 length is 15 residues. V gave up 4 bases and J gave up 2 bases; unmatched junction bases: 6. The CDR3 DNA reads as TGTGCCAGCAGCCCCAGGGGGCTCGTCACAGATACGCAGTATTTT. Translated: CASSPRGLVTDTQYF. Based on the CDR3 plus reference TRBV5-6 and TRBJ2-3, the full variable domain is DAGVTQSPTHLIKTRGQQVTLRCSPKSGHDTVSWYQQALGQGPQFIFQYYEEEERQRGNFPDRFSGHQFPNYSSELNVNALLLGDSALYLCASSPRGLVTDTQYFGPGTRLTVL.

The table lists this clone with a few counts. The rearrangement links TRBV7-2 to TRBJ1-6; 7 nucleotides match TRBD1. Losses at the gene ends were 5 bases for V and 0 bases for J; bases not matched to a gene: 4. CDR1 and CDR2 (germline): SGHTA, FQGNSA. The CDR3 is 16 residues long. The CDR3: CASSRGQSSYNSPLHF. In DNA form, the CDR3 reads TGTGCCAGCAGCAGGGGACAGAGCTCCTATAATTCACCCCTCCACTTT. Filled out from reference TRBV7-2 and TRBJ1-6, the complete variable domain reads GAGVSQSPSNKVTEKGKDVELRCDPISGHTALYWYRQSLGQGLEFLIYFQGNSAPDKSGLPSDRFSAERTGGSVSTLTIQRTQQEDSAVYLCASSRGQSSYNSPLHFGNGTRLTVT.

This clone was detected once. This rearrangement joins TRBV7-9 to TRBJ2-5; 8 bases fit TRBD1. Trimming took 5 bases from V and 5 from J; bases not matched to a gene: 4. The length of the CDR3 is 13 residues. CDR1 and CDR2 from the germline V gene are SEHNR and FQNEAQ (reference sequence). The chain's CDR3 is CASSRGQVETQYF. Written as DNA, the CDR3 is TGTGCCAGCAGCCGGGGACAGGTTGAGACCCAGTACTTC.

The chain links TRBV2 to TRBJ2-3; 16 bases map to TRBD2. CDR3 size: 18 residues. The V segment lost 6 bases and the J segment 1 base; nucleotides outside the gene matches: 7. Germline-derived CDR1 and CDR2 are SNHLY and FYNNEI. The CDR3 region is CASRGTSGRALGTDTQYF. The CDR3 DNA is TGTGCCAGCAGGGGGACTAGCGGGAGGGCTTTGGGCACAGATACGCAGTATTTT. The full variable domain, with the rest looked up from reference TRBV2 and TRBJ2-3, is EPEVTQTPSHQVTQMGQEVILRCVPISNHLYFYWYRQILGQKVEFLVSFYNNEISEKSEIFDDQFSVERPDGSNFTLKIRSTKLEDSAMYFCASRGTSGRALGTDTQYFGPGTRLTVL.